This TCR beta chain was sequenced for a study of cytomegalovirus exposure and HLA in healthy donors. Looking at the study overall: Caucasian-associated ancestry cluster membership applied to just over 80% of several hundred genotyped donors. Findings and limits, study-wide: Within the data, a cluster of highly shared sequence variants was likely a sequencing artifact. Some V segments, including TRBV6-2 and TRBV6-3, were excluded as indistinguishable. Rarity marked most TCR sequences, yet some public TCRs occurred in many donors.

The CDR3 length is 16 residues. Per germline, CDR1 MDHEN and CDR2 SYDVKM. Trimming took 2 bases from V and 1 from J, leaving 12 bases between them. Vbeta (60) and Jbeta (13) primers were used in the PCR. TCRdb keeps only in-frame clones here, not all; method: immunoSEQ multiplex PCR. The data show 130,000 or so clones, over 60% seen once. A remark on this clone: What it binds is unknown.

The source material was PBMCs. V is TRBV28 and J is TRBJ1-5, with a tentative D call TRBD1 (5 bases). The origin of this receptor is a female donor in good health and CMV-seronegative. In nucleotides, the CDR3 is TGTGCCAGCAGTTTAGGAAGTTCAGGGAGCAATCAGCCCCAGCATTTT. Translated, it gives CASSLGSSGSNQPQHF.